A selection of T cell receptor beta chains follows, all from one sample in a study of blood T cells in healthy people across ages. TCRdb processed the 5' RACE reads anew with MiXCR; each CDR3 protein has one entry. The repertoire has some 290,000 distinct CDR3 sequences, 25% to 30% of them found once; the top ten carry around 30%. The sequenced sample was blood. These TCRs come from a woman aged 70-85 years in good health. Both conserved end residues are part of each CDR3. The D gene is left open where the match is weak. The listing skips clone size in some rows; elsewhere it reads once, few, many or a size class.

j_gene,len,d_gene,abundance,v_gene,CDR3aa,CDR3nt
TRBJ2-1,16,NA,NA,TRBV24-1,CATSDSQTGLLETQCF,TGTGCCACCAGTGATTCGCAGACCGGACTTTTGGAGACCCAGTGCTTC
TRBJ2-5,16,TRBD2,few,TRBV12-3/TRBV12-4,CASSSPGSGKQETQYF,TGTGCCAGCAGTTCCCCTGGCAGCGGGAAGCAAGAGACCCAGTACTTC
TRBJ2-3,10,NA,NA,TRBV9,CAKTPDTQYF,TGTGCCAAAACTCCCGATACGCAGTATTTT
TRBJ2-1,15,NA,few,TRBV3-1,CASSLEIGRANQQFF,TGTGCCAGCAGCCTTGAGATTGGAAGGGCAAATCAGCAGTTCTTC
TRBJ2-5,14,TRBD1,few,TRBV20-1,CSADGDREQETQYF,TGCAGTGCCGACGGGGACAGGGAACAAGAGACCCAGTACTTC
TRBJ1-1,13,NA,few,TRBV12-3/TRBV12-4,CASSTDRNTEAFF,TGTGCCAGCAGCACCGACAGGAACACTGAAGCTTTCTTT
TRBJ2-4,15,NA,many,TRBV5-1,CASKVTPGSVGIQYF,TGCGCCAGCAAGGTGACTCCCGGTTCGGTGGGCATTCAGTACTTC
TRBJ1-4,16,TRBD1,NA,TRBV6-1,CASSVQGAATNEKLFF,TGTGCCAGCAGTGTCCAGGGGGCCGCAACTAATGAAAAACTGTTTTTT
TRBJ1-6,13,NA,NA,TRBV7-9,CASLSLGDSPLHF,TGTGCCAGCCTGTCCTTGGGGGATTCACCCCTCCACTTT
TRBJ1-6,16,NA,NA,TRBV20-1,CSARDRRDPRNSPLHF,TGCAGTGCTAGAGATCGTAGGGACCCGAGGAATTCACCCCTCCACTTT
TRBJ2-7,17,TRBD2,NA,TRBV6-2/TRBV6-3,CASSPLLAGGARYEQYF,TGTGCCAGCAGCCCCCTCCTAGCGGGAGGGGCAAGATACGAGCAGTACTTC
TRBJ1-4,14,NA,once,TRBV12-3/TRBV12-4,CASSPGPVWEKLFF,TGTGCCAGCAGTCCCGGACCTGTATGGGAAAAACTGTTTTTT
TRBJ1-1,15,TRBD1,NA,TRBV6-6,CASSKQGRGGTEAFF,TGTGCCAGCAGCAAACAGGGGAGAGGGGGCACTGAAGCTTTCTTT
TRBJ1-1,13,NA,few,TRBV20-1,CSATGMVNTEAFF,TGCAGTGCTACTGGTATGGTGAACACTGAAGCTTTCTTT
TRBJ2-7,15,TRBD1,few,TRBV20-1,CSARDQYGTAYEQYF,TGCAGTGCTAGAGATCAATATGGGACAGCCTACGAGCAGTACTTC
TRBJ2-1,15,TRBD2,once,TRBV20-1,CSAGGASGTLNEQFF,TGCAGTGCTGGAGGGGCTAGCGGGACCTTGAATGAGCAGTTCTTC
TRBJ1-6,13,NA,NA,TRBV12-3/TRBV12-4,CASSIQGKSPLHF,TGTGCCAGCAGCATCCAGGGTAAATCACCCCTCCACTTT
TRBJ2-7,14,NA,NA,TRBV5-1,CASSLLQGPYEQYF,TGCGCCAGCAGCTTGTTACAGGGCCCCTACGAGCAGTACTTC
TRBJ2-1,15,NA,few,TRBV28,CASSRLKGGYNEQFF,TGTGCCAGCAGCCGGCTCAAGGGAGGCTACAATGAGCAGTTCTTC
TRBJ1-2,13,TRBD1,few,TRBV28,CASSPSQGGGYTF,TGTGCCAGCAGTCCCAGTCAGGGGGGAGGCTACACCTTC
TRBJ2-1,14,TRBD1,NA,TRBV27,CASRGTARTGEQFF,TGTGCCAGCAGGGGGACAGCGCGTACGGGTGAGCAGTTCTTC
TRBJ1-1,15,NA,NA,TRBV9,CASSAAGRANTEAFF,TGTGCCAGCAGTGCCGCGGGTCGTGCGAACACTGAAGCTTTCTTT
TRBJ2-7,16,TRBD2,NA,TRBV20-1,CSARGLGSGRSYEQYF,TGCAGTGCTAGAGGGTTGGGAAGCGGGAGGTCCTACGAGCAGTACTTC
TRBJ1-5,12,NA,NA,TRBV6-1,CASSGFNQPQHF,TGTGCCAGCAGTGGGTTTAATCAGCCCCAGCATTTT
TRBJ2-2,15,NA,few,TRBV5-8,CASSLRLTNTGELFF,TGTGCCAGCAGCTTAAGGTTAACTAACACCGGGGAGCTGTTTTTT
TRBJ2-1,16,TRBD2,few,TRBV5-1,CASSLVAGGPNNEQFF,TGCGCCAGCAGCTTGGTTGCGGGAGGGCCCAACAATGAGCAGTTCTTC
TRBJ2-5,16,TRBD2,NA,TRBV7-8,CASSYESRLAGETQYF,TGTGCCAGCAGCTACGAGAGCCGACTAGCGGGAGAGACCCAGTACTTC
TRBJ2-1,12,NA,NA,TRBV19,CASSIDLHEQFF,TGTGCCAGTAGTATAGATCTGCATGAGCAGTTCTTC
TRBJ2-1,13,TRBD2,NA,TRBV7-2,CASSLVGLPEQFF,TGTGCCAGCAGCTTAGTGGGACTACCAGAGCAGTTCTTC
TRBJ2-1,18,TRBD1,NA,TRBV7-6,CASSSADRGRWSYNEQFF,TGTGCCAGCAGCTCTGCGGACAGGGGGCGCTGGTCCTACAATGAGCAGTTCTTC
TRBJ2-3,12,NA,NA,TRBV20-1,CSARYQANTQYF,TGCAGTGCTAGGTACCAGGCGAATACGCAGTATTTT
TRBJ2-1,16,NA,NA,TRBV24-1,CATSDSTRFSYNEQFF,TGTGCCACCAGTGATTCTACCCGCTTTTCATACAATGAGCAGTTCTTC
TRBJ2-1,11,TRBD2,NA,TRBV20-1,CSARREGRQFF,TGCAGTGCTAGAAGGGAGGGCCGCCAGTTCTTC
TRBJ2-1,16,TRBD2,NA,TRBV4-1,CASSQGSSGKNNEQFF,TGCGCCAGCAGCCAAGGGTCAAGCGGGAAAAACAATGAGCAGTTCTTC